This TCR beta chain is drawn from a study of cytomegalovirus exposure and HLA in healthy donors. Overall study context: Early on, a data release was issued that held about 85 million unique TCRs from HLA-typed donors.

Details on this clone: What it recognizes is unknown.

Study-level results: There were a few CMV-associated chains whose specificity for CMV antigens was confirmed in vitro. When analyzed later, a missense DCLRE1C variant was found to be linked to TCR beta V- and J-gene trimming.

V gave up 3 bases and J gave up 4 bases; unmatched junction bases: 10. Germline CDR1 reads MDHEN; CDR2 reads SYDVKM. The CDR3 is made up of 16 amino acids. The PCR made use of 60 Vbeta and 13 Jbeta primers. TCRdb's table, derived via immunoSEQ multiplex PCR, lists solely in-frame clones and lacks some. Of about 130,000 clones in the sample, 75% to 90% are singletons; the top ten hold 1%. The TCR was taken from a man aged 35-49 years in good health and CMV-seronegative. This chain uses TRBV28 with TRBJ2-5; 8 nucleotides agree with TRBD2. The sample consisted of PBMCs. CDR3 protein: CASSLTLGRAGETQYF. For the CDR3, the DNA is TGTGCCAGCAGTTTGACCCTCGGGAGGGCCGGAGAGACCCAGTACTTC.